This T cell receptor beta chain was obtained from a study of shared clonotypes between healthy human individuals. This CDR3 spans 20 amino acids. The germline V and J ends were trimmed by 1 base and 1 base, with 24 bases remaining between them. CDR1 is MNHEY and CDR2 is SMNVEV in the germline V gene (reference sequence). For this clone: The antigen is undetermined.

Sorted-subset replicate PCRs used about 0.2 ug of genomic DNA. This amount corresponded to about 30,000 T cell genomes. The method was immunoSEQ multiplex PCR; TCRdb's version includes in-frame clones alone and lacks a portion of them. The sample consists of about 2,200,000 clones, 90% to 95% of them appearing once. Study conclusions and caveats: Generally, naive subsets came out with larger estimated richness than memory subsets.

Naive CD8 populations comprised CD45RO-negative cells positively selected for CCR7, excluding terminally differentiated effector memory CD45RA+ cells. This TCR derives from a man between 18 and 35 years old in good health. Some clones in this sample may be carry-over from other donors' samples. Material for sequencing was naive CD8+ T cells from PBMCs. The chain carries TRBV27 and TRBJ2-3; possible D gene TRBD1, 7 bases. The CDR3 sequence is CASSLFIGSGGGSGTDTQYF. CDR3 in DNA: TGTGCCAGCAGTTTATTTATAGGGTCAGGGGGAGGTTCAGGCACAGATACGCAGTATTTT.